Shown below are 29 T cell receptor beta chains from a single sample sequenced in a study of blood T cell repertoires in COVID-19 (TCRdb year 2020). The method was the immunoSEQ multiplex PCR assay. Held by TCRdb, this immuneACCESS table contains in-frame sequences only and omits some clones. Under half of the omission traces to an unresolved V gene where checked; the cause of the rest is unknown. The sample data list about 55,000 clones, and about four fifths of these were observed just once. The top ten clonotypes cover about 6.4% of the sample. Sequenced input: peripheral blood. These receptors were collected from a human donor in a cohort sampled during active or convalescent COVID-19.

In nucleotides, the CDR3 is TGTGCCAGTGCAGGGGGCCGAGGACGAGGGGGCACGTATGGCTACACCTTC. Its protein product is CASAGGRGRGGTYGYTF. The chain is built from TRBV19 and TRBJ1-2; 8 positions match TRBD1. The CDR3 totals 17 residues. In germline, CDR1 is LNHDA, CDR2 SQIVND (reference sequence). Trimming removed 8 bases from V and 5 bases from J; junction bases left unmatched: 19.

The chain uses TRBV7-3 and TRBJ2-2, with a tentative D call TRBD2 (6 bases). This CDR3 is built from 16 residues. Trimming shortened V by 6 bases and J by 6 bases, and 20 bases separated the two germline ends. Germline loops: CDR1 SGHTA, CDR2 FQGTGA. The CDR3 region is CASRTNSVGEAGELFF. The CDR3, as DNA: TGTGCCAGCAGGACGAACTCCGTGGGGGAGGCCGGGGAGCTGTTTTTT.

This chain connects TRBV3-1 (or the pseudogene TRBV3-2) to TRBJ1-4; the D is unclear. The germline CDR1 and CDR2 sequences are LGHDT and YNNKEL (reference sequence). This CDR3 has 14 residues. V was trimmed by 0 bases and J by 3 bases, leaving 5 bases between them. The CDR3: CASSQEWPNEKLFF. In nucleotides, the CDR3 is TGTGCCAGCAGCCAAGAGTGGCCTAATGAAAAACTGTTTTTT.

This rearrangement joins TRBV7-2 to TRBJ2-2, with 11 bases fitting TRBD2. CDR3 length: 17 amino acids. The V gene end was trimmed by 5 bases and the J gene end by 5 bases; junction bases not matched to a gene: 10. Germline V lookup: CDR1 SGHTA, CDR2 FQGNSA. Here the CDR3 DNA reads TGTGCCAGCAGCCCCCAGCTAGCGGGGGGCGGTACCGGGGAGCTGTTTTTT. Translating it yields CASSPQLAGGGTGELFF.

The genes are TRBV15 and TRBJ2-7; 10 bases agree with TRBD1. J was trimmed by 7 bases and V by 4 bases; bases with no gene match: 7. The CDR3 length is 14 residues. The germline V gene has CDR1 LNHNV and CDR2 YYDKDF (reference sequence). Here the CDR3 reads CATSMDRGVGEQYF. CDR3 coding DNA: TGTGCCACCAGCATGGACAGGGGGGTCGGTGAGCAGTACTTC. Drawing the rest from reference TRBV15 and TRBJ2-7, the complete variable domain is DAMVIQNPRYQVTQFGKPVTLSCSQTLNHNVMYWYQQKSSQAPKLLFHYYDKDFNNEADTPDNFQSRRPNTSFCFLDIRSPGLGDTAMYLCATSMDRGVGEQYFGPGTRLTVT.

DNA of the CDR3: TGTGCCAGCAGACCCCAGGGAGGCGGAAACACCATATATTTT. As protein: CASRPQGGGNTIYF. The V and J genes are TRBV7-2 and TRBJ1-3; tentatively, D is TRBD1 (5 bases). Trimming shortened V by 6 bases and J by 4 bases, and 13 bases separated the two germline ends. The germline V gene encodes CDR1 SGHTA and CDR2 FQGNSA. The length of the CDR3 is 14 residues.

The V gene is TRBV7-2, the J gene TRBJ1-2; weak D call: TRBD1 (6 bases). The V gene lost 3 bases and the J gene lost 4 bases, with 15 bases spanning the gap. The CDR3 contains 15 residues. The germline V gene has CDR1 SGHTA and CDR2 FQGNSA. The CDR3 DNA reads as TGTGCCAGCAGCTTGACGTCGGGACAAAGCTATGGCTACACCTTC. Translated, it gives CASSLTSGQSYGYTF.

The chain uses TRBV5-8 and TRBJ1-5; 9 positions agree with TRBD1. Per germline, CDR1 SGHTS and CDR2 YDEGEE. This CDR3 has 14 amino acids. V lost 3 bases, J lost 7 bases, and 5 bases stayed unmatched. CDR3 sequence reads: CASSSGTGRQPQHF. In DNA form, the CDR3 reads TGTGCCAGCAGCTCCGGGACAGGGAGACAGCCCCAGCATTTT. The full variable domain, in which reference TRBV5-8 and TRBJ1-5 provide the parts outside the CDR3, is EAGVTQSPTHLIKTRGQQATLRCSPISGHTSVYWYQQALGLGLQFLLWYDEGEERNRGNFPPRFSGRQFPNYSSELNVNALELEDSALYLCASSSGTGRQPQHFGDGTRLSIL.

The rearrangement joins TRBV6-5 to TRBJ2-4, with a tentative D call TRBD2 (5 bases). Trimming removed 2 bases at V and 3 bases at J, with 11 bases between. There are 15 residues in the CDR3. Germline CDR1 MNHEY, CDR2 SVGAGI. DNA of the CDR3: TGTGCCAGCAGTTACGGAGGAGTCGACAAAAACATTCAGTACTTC. This translates into CASSYGGVDKNIQYF.

In its sample, this clone was seen a few times. This sequence joins TRBV4-1 and TRBJ1-4; D is unclear. CDR3 size: 14 residues. Germline lookup yields CDR1 MGHRA and CDR2 YSYEKL. Trimming removed 4 bases from V and 4 bases from J, with 10 bases in between. This CDR3 is CASSRAGGNEKLFF. The CDR3 DNA follows: TGCGCCAGCAGCCGGGCAGGAGGTAATGAAAAACTGTTTTTT.

This sequence joins TRBV10-2 and TRBJ2-7, with 9 positions matching TRBD2. The CDR3 runs 18 residues. Germline CDR1 is WSHSY and CDR2 is SAAADI. After removal of 3 bases from V and 0 bases from J, the junction contained 12 bases not matched to a gene. DNA for the CDR3: TGCGCCAGCAGTGAAGGTTTAGCGGGGGTCCCTAGCTCCTACGAGCAGTACTTC. It specifies CASSEGLAGVPSSYEQYF.

The chain has TRBV6-5 and TRBJ1-1, with a possible D match to TRBD1 (5 bases). V was trimmed by 0 bases and J by 3 bases, leaving 8 bases between them. Germline CDR1 reads MNHEY; CDR2 reads SVGAGI. CDR3 size: 14 residues. The CDR3 coding sequence is TGTGCCAGCAGTTACTCGGGGCGTGACACTGAAGCTTTCTTT. Encoded protein: CASSYSGRDTEAFF.

The chain joins TRBV7-2 to TRBJ2-7; 7 nucleotides agree with TRBD1. CDR3 length equals 14 residues. The germline gives CDR1 SGHTA, CDR2 FQGNSA. V lost 5 bases, J lost 2 bases, and 6 bases stayed unmatched. The chain's CDR3 is CASSQWTGPYEQYF. The CDR3 region has the DNA TGTGCCAGCAGCCAATGGACAGGACCCTACGAGCAGTACTTC. Drawing the rest from reference TRBV7-2 and TRBJ2-7, the complete variable domain is GAGVSQSPSNKVTEKGKDVELRCDPISGHTALYWYRQSLGQGLEFLIYFQGNSAPDKSGLPSDRFSAERTGGSVSTLTIQRTQQEDSAVYLCASSQWTGPYEQYFGPGTRLTVT.

The rearrangement joins TRBV7-9 to TRBJ1-1, with TRBD1 matching over 9 bases. The CDR3 loop spans 19 amino acids. Trimming took 5 bases from V and 0 from J; bases not matched to a gene: 16. Germline V gene sequence: CDR1 SEHNR, CDR2 FQNEAQ (reference sequence). CDR3 loop: CASSLRQWTGASMNTEAFF. CDR3 coding DNA: TGTGCCAGCAGCCTCCGGCAATGGACAGGGGCTTCCATGAACACTGAAGCTTTCTTT.

V and J are TRBV5-1 and TRBJ2-1; 10 positions agree with TRBD2. The CDR3 sequence is 17 residues long. CDR1 and CDR2 from the germline V gene are SGHRS and YFSETQ. Unmatched junction bases numbered 11, after V lost 0 bases and J lost 8 bases. The CDR3 loop is CASSLVAGGPSFDEQFF. The DNA of the CDR3 is TGCGCCAGCAGCTTGGTAGCGGGGGGCCCCTCTTTTGATGAGCAGTTCTTC.

The CDR3 sequence is CASSSPRGTEAFF. The CDR3 bases are TGTGCCAGCAGTTCTCCTAGGGGCACTGAAGCTTTCTTT. The chain employs TRBV5-6 and TRBJ1-1; TRBD1 is a possible D gene (5 bases). Between the trimmed V and J ends, which lost 5 bases and 4 bases, there was a span of 12 bases. This CDR3 is built from 13 residues. Germline values: CDR1 SGHDT, CDR2 YYEEEE.

The chain has TRBV18 and TRBJ1-1, with TRBD1 identical over 11 bases. Losses at the gene ends were 5 bases for V and 0 bases for J; bases not matched to a gene: 5. Germline lookup yields CDR1 KGHSH and CDR2 LQKENI. The CDR3 spans 16 residues. The CDR3 loop reads CASSTGQGALNTEAFF. The CDR3 nucleotides read TGTGCCAGCTCAACCGGACAGGGGGCCCTGAACACTGAAGCTTTCTTT.

DNA for the CDR3: TGCGCCAGCAGCCAAGGCGGGGTCGGAGAGACCCAGTACTTC. Its protein is CASSQGGVGETQYF. This sequence joins TRBV4-1 and TRBJ2-5; possible D gene TRBD2, 6 bases. CDR3 length: 14 amino acids. The V gene's germline CDR1 is MGHRA and CDR2 YSYEKL. Trimming shortened V by 1 base and J by 4 bases, and 10 bases separated the two germline ends.

The chain is built from TRBV9 and TRBJ2-1; perhaps TRBD1 as D (6 bases). Germline V gene data show CDR1 as SGDLS and CDR2 as YYNGEE. V lost 2 bases, J lost 0 bases, and 6 bases lay in between. The CDR3 totals 14 residues. The CDR3 DNA is TGTGCCAGCAGCGTGGACAGCTCCTACAATGAGCAGTTCTTC. Protein product: CASSVDSSYNEQFF.

The V call is TRBV6-2 or TRBV6-3, the J call TRBJ1-1; the match to TRBD1 covers 7 bases. Germline CDR1 and CDR2: MNHEY and SVGEGT. The CDR3 loop spans 17 amino acids. V was pared by 2 bases and J by 3 bases, with 12 bases of the junction left unmatched. CDR3 loop: CASSYRQGELGDTEAFF. CDR3 coding DNA: TGTGCCAGCAGTTACAGGCAGGGGGAGCTTGGGGACACTGAAGCTTTCTTT.

This sequence joins TRBV28 and TRBJ1-5, with a possible D match to TRBD1 (6 bases). In germline, CDR1 is MDHEN, CDR2 SYDVKM. V was cut by 2 bases and J by 4 bases, with 12 bases left in between. This CDR3 comprises 15 residues. Here the CDR3 reads CASSLETGSNQPQHF. CDR3 in DNA: TGTGCCAGCAGTTTAGAGACAGGTTCTAATCAGCCCCAGCATTTT.

The CDR3 protein is CASSSGLAEFF. CDR3 nucleotides: TGTGCCAGCAGTTCAGGACTAGCAGAGTTCTTC. V and J are TRBV6-2 or TRBV6-3 and TRBJ2-1, with 8 nucleotides matching TRBD2. There are 11 residues in the CDR3. With 4 bases clipped from V and 14 bases from J, the junction kept 4 bases outside the gene matches. Per the germline V gene, CDR1 is MNHEY and CDR2 is SVGEGT.

The genes are TRBV6-6 and TRBJ2-2; 10 nucleotides align to TRBD2. The CDR3 has 15 residues. With 2 bases clipped from V and 7 bases from J, the junction kept 4 bases outside the gene matches. CDR1 MNHNY and CDR2 SVGAGI come from the germline V gene (reference sequence). The CDR3 DNA is TGTGCCAGCAGTTACCTAGCGGGGGAACTCGGGGAGCTGTTTTTT. Encoded protein: CASSYLAGELGELFF.

CDR3 amino acids: CASTPVAGYGYTF. CDR3 bases: TGTGCCAGCACCCCCGTGGCGGGGTATGGCTACACCTTC. The rearrangement joins TRBV28 to TRBJ1-2; D is unresolved. CDR3 length: 13 residues. In germline, CDR1 is MDHEN, CDR2 SYDVKM. Trimming took 7 bases from V and 5 from J, leaving 14 bases between them.

The chain carries TRBV6-5 and TRBJ2-7, with 9 bases that match TRBD1. The CDR3 contains 15 residues. J lost 3 bases, V lost 2 bases, and 5 bases had no gene match. CDR1 and CDR2 from the germline V gene are MNHEY and SVGAGI. CDR3 nucleotide sequence: TGTGCCAGCAGTTACGGGACAGGGTCAATCTACGAGCAGTACTTC. Protein: CASSYGTGSIYEQYF.

V is TRBV12-3 or TRBV12-4 and J is TRBJ1-2; no definite D call. The CDR3 covers 11 residues. Between the trimmed V and J ends, which lost 7 bases and 8 bases, there was a span of 11 bases. The CDR3 DNA reads as TGTGCCAGCATCGACCGGGAAGGCTACACCTTC. Translated, it gives CASIDREGYTF.

V usage is TRBV10-3 and J usage is TRBJ2-7; TRBD2 might be the D (6 bases). Germline CDR1 is ENHRY and CDR2 is SYGVKD. The CDR3 has 16 residues. V gave up 5 bases and J gave up 6 bases, with 23 bases separating them. For the CDR3, the DNA is TGTGCCATCAGTTCCGGAGCGGGCGGGGTGGCGGGCGAGCAGTACTTC. Translation: CAISSGAGGVAGEQYF.

This clone was observed a single time. The V call is TRBV3-1 (or the pseudogene TRBV3-2), the J call TRBJ2-7; 9 positions agree with TRBD2. The CDR3 contains 15 residues. Germline CDR1 reads LGHDT; CDR2 reads YNNKEL (reference sequence). With 4 bases clipped from V and 2 bases from J, the junction kept 6 bases outside the gene matches. Written as DNA, the CDR3 is TGTGCCAGCAGCCCCGGGACTAGCAACACCTACGAGCAGTACTTC. Encoded protein: CASSPGTSNTYEQYF.

This chain connects TRBV19 to TRBJ1-4; 7 bases match TRBD1. The CDR3 covers 14 residues. Unmatched junction bases numbered 3, after V lost 3 bases and J lost 5 bases. Germline lookup yields CDR1 LNHDA and CDR2 SQIVND (reference sequence). The CDR3 DNA reads as TGTGCCAGTAGTATCCCGGGACAGAATGAAAAACTGTTTTTT. Translation gives CASSIPGQNEKLFF.